This paragraph reports one T cell receptor beta chain. This CDR3 comprises 14 residues. Germline loops: CDR1 KGHSH, CDR2 LQKENI. V lost 3 bases, J lost 0 bases, and 7 bases lay in between. This record comes from a study of blood T cell repertoires in COVID-19. Study background: Samples came from the United States, Italy and Spain, spanning acute and convalescent COVID-19. T cells, B-cell-depleted T cells, or PBMCs supplied cDNA or gDNA.

Original handling: Using reference gene primer amplification, nucleated cell counts were estimated. Data came from immunoSEQ multiplex PCR; TCRdb stores just in-frame clones and leaves some out. V, J and clone size are taken as reported in that table, and D and trimming were inferred from the DNA itself. The sample holds approximately 130,000 clones, about 75% seen once. The TCR originated in an elderly man with acute or convalescent COVID-19. J is TRBJ2-3 and V is TRBV18; no definite D call. The sequenced sample consisted of peripheral blood. The CDR3 is CASSPERSTDTQYF. In DNA form, the CDR3 reads TGTGCCAGCTCACCGGAGCGTAGCACAGATACGCAGTATTTT.